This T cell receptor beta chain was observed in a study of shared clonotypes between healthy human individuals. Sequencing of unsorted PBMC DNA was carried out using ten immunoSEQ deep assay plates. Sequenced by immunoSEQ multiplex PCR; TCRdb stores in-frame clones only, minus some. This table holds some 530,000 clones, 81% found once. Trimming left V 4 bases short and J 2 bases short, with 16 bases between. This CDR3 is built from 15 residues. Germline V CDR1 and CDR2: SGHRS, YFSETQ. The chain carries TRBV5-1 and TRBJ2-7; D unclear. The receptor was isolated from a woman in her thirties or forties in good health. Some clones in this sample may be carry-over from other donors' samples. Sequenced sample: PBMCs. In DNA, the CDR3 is TGCGCCAGCAGCCTTTTCGCTGGGCGAACCTACGAGCAGTACTTC. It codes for CASSLFAGRTYEQYF.